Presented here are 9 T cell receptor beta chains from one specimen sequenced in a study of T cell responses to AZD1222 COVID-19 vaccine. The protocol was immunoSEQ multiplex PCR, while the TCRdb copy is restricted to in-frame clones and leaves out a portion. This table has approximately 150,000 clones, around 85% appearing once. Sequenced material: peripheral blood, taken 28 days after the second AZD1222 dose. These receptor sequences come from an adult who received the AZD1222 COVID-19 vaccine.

CDR3 in amino acids: CASSLAGVGFLTTNEKLFF. For the CDR3, the DNA is TGCGCCAGCAGCTTGGCCGGCGTAGGCTTCCTCACAACTAATGAAAAACTGTTTTTT. This chain links TRBV5-1 with TRBJ1-4, with D hard to call. Trimming pared 0 bases from V and 0 bases from J, leaving 18 bases between. This CDR3 region has 19 residues. CDR1 and CDR2 from the germline V gene are SGHRS and YFSETQ.

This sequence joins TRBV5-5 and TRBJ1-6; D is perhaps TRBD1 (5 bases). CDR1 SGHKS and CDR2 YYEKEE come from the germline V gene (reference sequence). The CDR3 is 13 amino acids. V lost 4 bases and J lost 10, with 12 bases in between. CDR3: CASSLQWDSPLHF. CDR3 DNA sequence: TGTGCCAGCAGCCTCCAGTGGGACTCACCCCTCCACTTT. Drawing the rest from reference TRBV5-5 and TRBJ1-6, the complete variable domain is DAGVTQSPTHLIKTRGQQVTLRCSPISGHKSVSWYQQVLGQGPQFIFQYYEKEERGRGNFPDRFSARQFPNYSSELNVNALLLGDSALYLCASSLQWDSPLHFGNGTRLTVT.

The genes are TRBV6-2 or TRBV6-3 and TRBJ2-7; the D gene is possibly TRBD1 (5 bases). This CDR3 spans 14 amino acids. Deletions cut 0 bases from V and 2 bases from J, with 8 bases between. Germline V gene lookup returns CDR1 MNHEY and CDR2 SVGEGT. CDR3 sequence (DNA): TGTGCCAGCAGTTACTCAGGGGCCCCCTACGAGCAGTACTTC. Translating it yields CASSYSGAPYEQYF.

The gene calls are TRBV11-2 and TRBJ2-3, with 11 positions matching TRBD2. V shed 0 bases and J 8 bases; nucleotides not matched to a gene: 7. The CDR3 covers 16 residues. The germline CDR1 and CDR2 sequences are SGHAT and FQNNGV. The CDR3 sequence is CASSLDSTSGGGTQYF. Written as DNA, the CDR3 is TGTGCCAGCAGCTTAGATTCTACTAGCGGGGGTGGTACGCAGTATTTT.

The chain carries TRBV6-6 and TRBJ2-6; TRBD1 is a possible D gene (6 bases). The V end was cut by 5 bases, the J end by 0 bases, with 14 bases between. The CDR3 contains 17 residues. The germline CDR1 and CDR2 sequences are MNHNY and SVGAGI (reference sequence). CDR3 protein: CASSLQGLYSGANVLTF. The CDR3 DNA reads TGTGCCAGCAGTCTTCAGGGGCTCTACTCTGGGGCCAACGTCCTGACTTTC.

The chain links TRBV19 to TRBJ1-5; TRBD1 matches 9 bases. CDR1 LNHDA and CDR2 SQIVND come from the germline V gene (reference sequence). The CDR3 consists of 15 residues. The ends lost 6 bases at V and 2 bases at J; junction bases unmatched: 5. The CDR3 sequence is CASRPDRGGNQPQHF. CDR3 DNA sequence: TGTGCCAGTAGACCGGACAGGGGAGGCAATCAGCCCCAGCATTTT.

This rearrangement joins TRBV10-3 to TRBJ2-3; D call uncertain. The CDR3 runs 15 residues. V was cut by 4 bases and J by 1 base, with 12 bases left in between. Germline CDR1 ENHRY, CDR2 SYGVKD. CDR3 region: CAISVAQPRTDTQYF. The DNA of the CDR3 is TGTGCCATCAGTGTGGCCCAACCCCGCACAGATACGCAGTATTTT.

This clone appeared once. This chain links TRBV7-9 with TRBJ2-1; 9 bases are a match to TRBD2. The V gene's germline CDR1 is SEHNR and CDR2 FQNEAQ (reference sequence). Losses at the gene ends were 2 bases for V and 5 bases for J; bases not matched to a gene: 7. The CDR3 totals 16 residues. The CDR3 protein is CASSLSGTSFNNEQFF. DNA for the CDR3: TGTGCCAGCAGCTTATCCGGGACTAGCTTTAACAATGAGCAGTTCTTC.

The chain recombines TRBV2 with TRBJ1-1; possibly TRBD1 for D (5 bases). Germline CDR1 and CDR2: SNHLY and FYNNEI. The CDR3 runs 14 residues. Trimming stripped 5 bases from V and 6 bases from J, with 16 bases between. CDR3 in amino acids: CASSSDSPKPEAFF. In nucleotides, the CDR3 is TGTGCCAGCAGTTCCGACAGCCCGAAACCTGAAGCTTTCTTT.